These T cell receptor beta chains were read from a single sample in a study of response to subunit inactivated influenza vaccine. From the RT-PCR reads, TCRdb called clonotypes with MiXCR, one entry per CDR3 protein. Of about 540,000 distinct CDR3 sequences in the sample, around a quarter were seen once. The sample was also reused in another study, on T cells expressing NK-cell markers.

The sample consisted of CD4+ T cells sorted from PBMCs, taken about 13 days after vaccination. Receptors were obtained from a man aged 50 or older who received an inactivated influenza vaccine. CDR3s include the opening cysteine and the closing phenylalanine or tryptophan. Fields, in order: D gene, clone size, J gene, V gene, CDR3 DNA, CDR3 protein. D genes are given only for firm matches. Clone size is stated in some rows and not others, as once, few, many or a class when expanded.

D gene: NA; clone size: NA; J gene: TRBJ2-5; V gene: TRBV7-9; CDR3 DNA: TGTGCCAGCAGCTCCGTTGAAGAGACCCAGTACTTC; CDR3 protein: CASSSVEETQYF
D gene: NA; clone size: NA; J gene: TRBJ2-2; V gene: TRBV6-2/TRBV6-3; CDR3 DNA: TGTGCCAGCAGCCCAGGGGTTTTCGCCGGGGAGCTGTTTTTT; CDR3 protein: CASSPGVFAGELFF
D gene: TRBD1; clone size: NA; J gene: TRBJ2-5; V gene: TRBV7-9; CDR3 DNA: TGTGCCAGCAGCTTAGAGACCGGGACAGGGGAGATCCAGTACTTC; CDR3 protein: CASSLETGTGEIQYF
D gene: TRBD2; clone size: few; J gene: TRBJ2-7; V gene: TRBV12-3/TRBV12-4; CDR3 DNA: TGTGCCAGCAGTAACGTAGCGGGAGGGGTCTACGAGCAGTACTTC; CDR3 protein: CASSNVAGGVYEQYF
D gene: NA; clone size: few; J gene: TRBJ1-1; V gene: TRBV20-1; CDR3 DNA: TGCAGTGCTAGTAAGAACACTGAAGCTTTCTTT; CDR3 protein: CSASKNTEAFF
D gene: TRBD2; clone size: NA; J gene: TRBJ2-5; V gene: TRBV6-2/TRBV6-3; CDR3 DNA: TGTGCCAGCAGACTCGGAGGGGGACTAGCGACTGAGACCCAGTACTTC; CDR3 protein: CASRLGGGLATETQYF
D gene: NA; clone size: few; J gene: TRBJ1-3; V gene: TRBV12-3/TRBV12-4; CDR3 DNA: TGTGCCAGCAGGTTACAGGGAACTGGAAACACCATATATTTT; CDR3 protein: CASRLQGTGNTIYF
D gene: NA; clone size: few; J gene: TRBJ2-2; V gene: TRBV29-1; CDR3 DNA: TGCAGCGTCGTCATATCCACCGGGGAGCTGTTTTTT; CDR3 protein: CSVVISTGELFF
D gene: TRBD2; clone size: few; J gene: TRBJ2-7; V gene: TRBV27; CDR3 DNA: TGTGCCAGCAGTCGGGGACTAGCGGGGAACTACGAGCAGTACTTC; CDR3 protein: CASSRGLAGNYEQYF
D gene: NA; clone size: NA; J gene: TRBJ2-3; V gene: TRBV11-1; CDR3 DNA: TGTGCCAGCAGCTTAGCCCCTCAGGGGGGTACGCAGTATTTT; CDR3 protein: CASSLAPQGGTQYF
D gene: TRBD1; clone size: NA; J gene: TRBJ1-2; V gene: TRBV28; CDR3 DNA: TGTGCCAGCAGTGTACAGGGGGCTGGCTACACCTTC; CDR3 protein: CASSVQGAGYTF
D gene: NA; clone size: few; J gene: TRBJ2-7; V gene: TRBV29-1; CDR3 DNA: TGCAGCGTGAAGCCCTGGGGGAAGGTCTACGAGCAGTACTTC; CDR3 protein: CSVKPWGKVYEQYF
D gene: NA; clone size: NA; J gene: TRBJ2-1; V gene: TRBV28; CDR3 DNA: TGTGCCAGCAGTCCGTATCAGCAAGGGGAGCAGTTCTTC; CDR3 protein: CASSPYQQGEQFF
D gene: TRBD1; clone size: NA; J gene: TRBJ1-1; V gene: TRBV12-3/TRBV12-4; CDR3 DNA: TGTGCCAGCAGTCGAGAACAGGGGGCAGGAACTGAAGCTTTCTTT; CDR3 protein: CASSREQGAGTEAFF